These 9 T cell receptor beta chains share one sample of origin, sequenced in a study of spatial heterogeneity in lung cancer. Noted time point: blood at routine non-recurrence follow-up after resection. Whole RNA obtained from tumor, nontumor lung or frozen PBMC underwent sequencing without sorting. A single record per CDR3 protein comes from TCRdb applying MiXCR to the 5' RACE reads. The sample records 25,000 to 30,000 distinct CDR3 sequences, 6% being singletons. The sample consisted of PBMCs, taken at follow-up. The receptor set was obtained from a male donor with early-stage non-small cell lung cancer.

The chain couples TRBV6-1 to TRBJ1-5; no definite D call. CDR1 is MNHNS and CDR2 is SASEGT in the germline V gene. V lost 2 bases, J lost 0 bases, and 11 bases lay in between. The CDR3 spans 16 residues. CDR3 loop: CASSERAAYSNQPQHF. CDR3 nucleotide sequence: TGTGCCAGCAGTGAAAGGGCGGCTTATAGCAATCAGCCCCAGCATTTT.

This clonotype has just a few counts. CDR3: CASSFPVGYYNEQFF. CDR3 bases: TGTGCCAGCAGCTTCCCAGTGGGATATTACAATGAGCAGTTCTTC. V and J are TRBV7-2 and TRBJ2-1; D uncertain. The germline V gene has CDR1 SGHTA and CDR2 FQGNSA. The CDR3 runs to 15 residues. Trimming took off 3 bases at V and 4 bases at J, with 13 bases between the two ends.

This clonotype was seen only a few times. CDR3 region: CAIRGLAGSGELFF. In DNA form, the CDR3 reads TGTGCCATCAGGGGACTAGCCGGGTCCGGGGAGCTGTTTTTT. V is TRBV10-3 and J is TRBJ2-2; TRBD2 agrees at 9 bases. This CDR3 region has 14 residues. Germline V gene lookup returns CDR1 ENHRY and CDR2 SYGVKD. Trimming removed 6 bases from V and 6 bases from J; junction bases left unmatched: 5.

This clonotype was observed at least ten times. CDR3 in amino acids: CSVGTGNTEAFF. The CDR3 DNA is TGCAGCGTCGGGACCGGGAACACTGAAGCTTTCTTT. This chain connects TRBV29-1 to TRBJ1-1, with D perhaps matching TRBD1 (5 bases). Trimming removed 6 bases at V and 1 base at J, with 9 bases between. Per germline, CDR1 SQVTM and CDR2 ANQGSEA. CDR3 length: 12 residues.

This clonotype has ten or more counts. The rearrangement links TRBV5-1 to TRBJ2-1; possibly TRBD2 for D (5 bases). The CDR3 is 14 amino acids. V lost 2 bases to trimming and J lost 4 bases, with 10 bases between them. Germline CDR1 is SGHRS and CDR2 is YFSETQ. CDR3 nucleotides: TGCGCCAGCAGCTTCACGACGGGATACAATGAGCAGTTCTTC. Protein product: CASSFTTGYNEQFF.

This clonotype has ten or more counts. V gene TRBV9 combines with J gene TRBJ2-6; the match to TRBD1 covers 7 bases. Germline loops: CDR1 SGDLS, CDR2 YYNGEE. This CDR3 region has 16 residues. Germline trimming cut 4 bases from V and 2 bases from J; bases unmatched to any gene: 6. The CDR3 coding sequence is TGTGCCAGCAGCACTTTACAGGGGACTGGGGCCAACGTCCTGACTTTC. Its protein is CASSTLQGTGANVLTF.

This clonotype is labeled as medium-sized. The rearrangement links TRBV29-1 to TRBJ2-7; 9 bases are a match to TRBD1. The CDR3 sequence is 12 residues long. The junction had 4 bases not matched to a gene; V was cut back by 7 bases and J by 3 bases. Germline CDR1 SQVTM, CDR2 ANQGSEA. Here the CDR3 reads CSARTGVYEQYF. In DNA, the CDR3 is TGCAGCGCAAGGACAGGGGTCTACGAGCAGTACTTC.

The chain carries TRBV6-4 and TRBJ1-1, with 9 bases that match TRBD1. J gave up 4 bases and V 8 bases, and 5 bases lay outside the gene matches. Germline CDR1 is MRHNA and CDR2 is SNTAGT. There are 13 residues in the CDR3. CDR3 DNA: TGTGCCAGCTCCAAGACAGGGGGCACTGAAGCTTTCTTT. Amino acids: CASSKTGGTEAFF.

This clonotype has at least ten counts. This sequence joins TRBV9 and TRBJ1-2; D uncertain. CDR1 and CDR2 from the germline V gene are SGDLS and YYNGEE. Trimming left V 1 base short and J 2 bases short, with 9 bases between. This CDR3 has 14 amino acids. CDR3: CASSVTTTNYGYTF. For the CDR3, the DNA is TGTGCCAGCAGCGTAACCACAACAAACTATGGCTACACCTTC.